A single sample is the source of the 30 T cell receptor beta chains below, sequenced in a study of T cell changes during pregnancy in multiple sclerosis. The table came from immunoSEQ multiplex PCR; TCRdb's copy has only in-frame clones and leaves some out. The table has 40,000 to 60,000 clones, 90% seen once; the top ten hold 1.5%. The material sequenced was peripheral blood, taken in the first trimester of pregnancy. These TCRs come from a female donor in good health, enrolled as a control in a pregnancy study.

The chain combines TRBV7-9 with TRBJ2-7; TRBD2 matches 9 bases. The V gene end was trimmed by 5 bases and the J gene end by 2 bases; junction bases not matched to a gene: 10. CDR3 size: 16 residues. Germline CDR1 and CDR2: SEHNR and FQNEAQ (reference sequence). This CDR3 reads CASSAAGGPSPYEQYF. CDR3 in DNA: TGTGCCAGCAGCGCGGCGGGGGGGCCGTCCCCCTACGAGCAGTACTTC.

The chain has TRBV18 and TRBJ2-1, with TRBD2 identical over 7 bases. J gave up 0 bases and V 4 bases, and 9 bases lay outside the gene matches. Germline CDR1 is KGHSH and CDR2 is LQKENI. The CDR3 is 17 amino acids. As DNA, the CDR3 is TGTGCCAGCTCACGACGGGAGGCAGATCCCTCCTACAATGAGCAGTTCTTC. Amino acid sequence: CASSRREADPSYNEQFF. The full variable domain, in which reference TRBV18 and TRBJ2-1 provide the parts outside the CDR3, is NAGVMQNPRHLVRRRGQEARLRCSPMKGHSHVYWYRQLPEEGLKFMVYLQKENIIDESGMPKERFSAEFPKEGPSILRIQQVVRGDSAAYFCASSRREADPSYNEQFFGPGTRLTVL.

The V call is TRBV5-1, the J call TRBJ2-3, with TRBD2 identical over 12 bases. Germline CDR1 and CDR2: SGHRS and YFSETQ. The CDR3 is 18 amino acids. The trim removed 0 bases at V and 0 bases at J, leaving 5 bases unmatched. The CDR3 sequence is CASSLDPSGGVSTDTQYF. The CDR3 DNA reads as TGCGCCAGCAGCTTGGATCCTAGCGGGGGGGTTAGCACAGATACGCAGTATTTT.

This clone appeared a single time. This chain connects TRBV28 to TRBJ2-6, with a weak D call TRBD1 (6 bases). V lost 10 bases and J 0 bases, leaving 16 bases between the germline ends. The CDR3 is made up of 16 amino acids. CDR1 MDHEN and CDR2 SYDVKM come from the germline V gene. CDR3 coding DNA: TGTGCCATAGACACGGGACACCTCTCTGGGGCCAACGTCCTGACTTTC. As protein: CAIDTGHLSGANVLTF.

J is TRBJ2-1 and V is TRBV15; maybe TRBD2 (5 bases). The CDR3 has 17 residues. Germline-derived CDR1 and CDR2 are LNHNV and YYDKDF (reference sequence). The V gene lost 4 bases and the J gene lost 4 bases, with 20 bases spanning the gap. The CDR3 loop reads CATSKEVIQDLYNEQFF. The CDR3 DNA follows: TGTGCCACCAGCAAGGAGGTCATCCAGGACCTGTACAATGAGCAGTTCTTC.

The J gene is TRBJ2-2, the V gene TRBV7-2, with D possibly TRBD2 on 6 matching bases. Germline V gene sequence: CDR1 SGHTA, CDR2 FQGNSA. This CDR3 has 14 residues. Trimming removed 6 bases at V and 3 bases at J, with 11 bases between. This CDR3 is CASSSGGDTGELFF. The CDR3 region has the DNA TGTGCCAGCAGTTCGGGCGGGGACACCGGGGAGCTGTTTTTT.

The J gene is TRBJ2-1, the V gene TRBV18; 12 positions match TRBD1. The germline gives CDR1 KGHSH, CDR2 LQKENI. The CDR3 is made up of 19 amino acids. J lost 1 base, V lost 3 bases, and 10 bases had no gene match. The CDR3 nucleotides are TGTGCCAGCTCACCTTTAGGGACAGGGGGCACCTCATCCTACAATGAGCAGTTCTTC. Its protein product is CASSPLGTGGTSSYNEQFF.

A remark on this clone: An end of the junction differs from the germline gene, which may be a read error. This chain links TRBV7-7 with TRBJ2-1; D is perhaps TRBD2 (5 bases). The germline gives CDR1 SSHAT, CDR2 FNYEAQ (reference sequence). The CDR3 spans 15 residues. The CDR3 is CASSPSPRGYNEQFF. The CDR3 coding sequence is TGTGCTAGCAGCCCATCCCCCCGGGGCTACAATGAGCAGTTCTTC.

V and J are TRBV10-3 and TRBJ2-3, with TRBD2 identical over 12 bases. V was pared by 4 bases and J by 2 bases, with 1 base of the junction left unmatched. CDR1 is ENHRY, CDR2 SYGVKD, per germline. CDR3 length equals 15 residues. CDR3 DNA sequence: TGTGCCATCAGTGCTAGCGGGGGGGCCACAGATACGCAGTATTTT. It yields the protein CAISASGGATDTQYF.

The chain employs TRBV5-1 and TRBJ2-7, with D perhaps matching TRBD2 (6 bases). Germline V gene lookup returns CDR1 SGHRS and CDR2 YFSETQ. Deletions cut 0 bases from V and 3 bases from J, with 13 bases between. The CDR3 totals 15 residues. CDR3 loop: CASSLARGLGYEQYF. CDR3 DNA sequence: TGCGCCAGCAGCTTGGCGAGGGGACTCGGCTACGAGCAGTACTTC.

This rearrangement joins TRBV2 to TRBJ1-1, with 10 bases fitting TRBD1. The CDR3 extends over 12 amino acids. Germline V gives CDR1 SNHLY, CDR2 FYNNEI. Trimming removed 8 bases from V and 4 bases from J; junction bases left unmatched: 1. CDR3 protein: CASGQGGTEAFF. CDR3 nucleotides: TGTGCCAGCGGACAGGGGGGCACTGAAGCTTTCTTT.

The gene calls are TRBV27 and TRBJ1-3; D possibly corresponds to TRBD1 (5 bases). Trimming shortened V by 4 bases and J by 2 bases, and 6 bases separated the two germline ends. Looked up from germline, CDR1 is MNHEY and CDR2 is SMNVEV (reference sequence). The CDR3 runs 13 residues. Here the CDR3 DNA reads TGTGCCAGCAGTTGGGGGGCTGGAAACACCATATATTTT. Translation: CASSWGAGNTIYF.

The V gene is TRBV28, the J gene TRBJ1-2; D is perhaps TRBD1 (5 bases). Germline V CDR1 and CDR2: MDHEN, SYDVKM. V was clipped by 3 bases and J by 3 bases, with 11 bases between them. This CDR3 spans 14 amino acids. The CDR3 nucleotides read TGTGCCAGCAGTTTCGTTGGGGGGGACTATGGCTACACCTTC. Its translation is CASSFVGGDYGYTF.

The chain is built from TRBV7-2 and TRBJ2-3; TRBD1 is a possible D gene (6 bases). V was pared by 5 bases and J by 2 bases, with 14 bases between. The CDR3 length is 15 residues. The germline V gene encodes CDR1 SGHTA and CDR2 FQGNSA. CDR3 region: CASSPAGQYTDTQYF. Written as DNA, the CDR3 is TGTGCCAGCAGCCCGGCCGGACAGTACACAGATACGCAGTATTTT.

V usage is TRBV7-2 and J usage is TRBJ2-5; D ambiguous. The germline V gene has CDR1 SGHTA and CDR2 FQGNSA. Deletions cut 6 bases from V and 4 bases from J, with 9 bases between. This CDR3 is built from 12 residues. The CDR3 DNA reads as TGTGCCAGCAGTAAGCTAGGAGAGACCCAGTACTTC. It specifies CASSKLGETQYF.

The V gene is TRBV18, the J gene TRBJ2-1; 13 positions agree with TRBD2. Per the germline V gene, CDR1 is KGHSH and CDR2 is LQKENI. J was trimmed by 14 bases and V by 5 bases; bases with no gene match: 12. This CDR3 has 15 amino acids. This chain's CDR3 is CASSSGLAGVVRKFF. The CDR3 coding sequence is TGTGCCAGCTCATCCGGACTAGCGGGAGTGGTTCGTAAGTTCTTC.

This clone was seen once. The chain has TRBV7-9 and TRBJ1-2; 9 nucleotides line up with TRBD1. J was trimmed by 5 bases and V by 1 base; bases with no gene match: 8. Germline loops: CDR1 SEHNR, CDR2 FQNEAQ (reference sequence). This CDR3 comprises 16 residues. CDR3 region: CASSLGGTGRRYGYTF. CDR3 DNA sequence: TGTGCCAGCAGCTTAGGGGGGACAGGGCGAAGGTATGGCTACACCTTC.

The chain links TRBV21-1 to TRBJ2-2; the table's D call TRBD1 went unverified against the DNA. TRBV21-1 is a pseudogene locus. This CDR3 comprises 14 residues. The CDR3 spells CASGNRERDGELFF. The CDR3 coding sequence is TGTGCCAGCGGGAACAGGGAAAGAGACGGGGAGCTGTTTTTT.

The chain is built from TRBV19 and TRBJ1-1; TRBD1 matches 9 bases. The CDR3 runs 14 residues. The trim removed 3 bases at V and 6 bases at J, leaving 5 bases unmatched. CDR1 is LNHDA and CDR2 is SQIVND in the germline V gene (reference sequence). The CDR3 region is CASSIDRGRSEAFF. The CDR3 DNA reads TGTGCCAGTAGTATCGACAGGGGGAGGTCTGAAGCTTTCTTT. The variable domain in full, completed from reference TRBV19 and TRBJ1-1, reads DGGITQSPKYLFRKEGQNVTLSCEQNLNHDAMYWYRQDPGQGLRLIYYSQIVNDFQKGDIAEGYSVSREKKESFPLTVTSAQKNPTAFYLCASSIDRGRSEAFFGQGTRLTVV.

With regard to this clone: In the same sample, other DNA sequences code for this CDR3. The chain couples TRBV7-3 to TRBJ1-2; 9 bases are shared with TRBD1. From germline, CDR1 is SGHTA and CDR2 FQGTGA. V dropped 4 bases and J dropped 4; count of bases not matched to a gene: 1. This CDR3 has 13 amino acids. The CDR3 DNA is TGTGCCAGCAGCTCGGGACAGGGCTATGGCTACACCTTC. Translating it yields CASSSGQGYGYTF.

The chain employs TRBV19 and TRBJ1-5; 8 bases are shared with TRBD1. Losses at the gene ends were 7 bases for V and 6 bases for J; bases not matched to a gene: 5. Germline lookup yields CDR1 LNHDA and CDR2 SQIVND (reference sequence). The CDR3 is 13 residues long. CDR3 coding DNA: TGTGCCAGTAAAGACAGGGGCCGTCAGCCCCAGCATTTT. Translating it yields CASKDRGRQPQHF.

This sequence joins TRBV7-8 and TRBJ2-3, with a tentative D call TRBD2 (6 bases). The V gene's germline CDR1 is SGHVS and CDR2 FQNEAQ. The CDR3 has 16 residues. V lost 2 bases and J lost 8, with 20 bases in between. CDR3 region: CASSLPPGLLAGTQYF. The CDR3, as DNA: TGTGCCAGCAGCTTACCGCCCGGACTACTAGCCGGTACGCAGTATTTT.

The genes are TRBV18 and TRBJ2-6; no firm D call. Germline CDR1 and CDR2: KGHSH and LQKENI. CDR3 length equals 14 residues. The V and J ends lost 3 bases and 0 bases respectively, with 3 bases between them. The CDR3 loop reads CASSPRSGANVLTF. As DNA, the CDR3 is TGTGCCAGCTCACCCCGCTCTGGGGCCAACGTCCTGACTTTC.

The chain links TRBV7-2 to TRBJ1-4; no reliable D call. This CDR3 is 12 amino acids long. CDR1 SGHTA and CDR2 FQGNSA come from the germline V gene. Trimming left V 1 base short and J 8 bases short, with 5 bases between. The CDR3 loop is CASSLVAEKLFF. The CDR3 nucleotides read TGTGCCAGCAGCTTAGTGGCCGAAAAACTGTTTTTT. The full variable domain, its missing parts supplied by reference TRBV7-2 and TRBJ1-4, is GAGVSQSPSNKVTEKGKDVELRCDPISGHTALYWYRQSLGQGLEFLIYFQGNSAPDKSGLPSDRFSAERTGGSVSTLTIQRTQQEDSAVYLCASSLVAEKLFFGSGTQLSVL.

This clone has only one observation. The chain couples TRBV18 to TRBJ2-4, with a weak D call TRBD1 (6 bases). V dropped 2 bases and J dropped 3 bases, with 8 bases sitting between them. CDR1 and CDR2 from the germline V gene are KGHSH and LQKENI. The CDR3 has 14 residues. The CDR3 is CASSPGGLKNIQYF. For the CDR3, the DNA is TGTGCCAGCTCACCAGGGGGCCTCAAAAACATTCAGTACTTC.

The rearrangement uses TRBV9 and TRBJ2-1; 11 bases match TRBD2. CDR3 length: 13 amino acids. V lost 8 bases, J lost 7 bases, and 5 bases stayed unmatched. CDR1 and CDR2 (germline): SGDLS, YYNGEE. The DNA of the CDR3 is TGTGCCAGTACTAGCGGGGGTAATAATGAGCAGTTCTTC. Translating gives CASTSGGNNEQFF.

In its sample, this clone was seen once. The chain uses TRBV4-3 and TRBJ1-3; D remains ambiguous. There are 17 residues in the CDR3. V lost 0 bases and J 0 bases, leaving 12 bases between the germline ends. CDR1 is LGHNA, CDR2 YSLEER, per germline. The CDR3 loop reads CASSQDVQLISGNTIYF. The CDR3 region has the DNA TGCGCCAGCAGCCAAGATGTACAGCTAATCTCTGGAAACACCATATATTTT.

This chain uses TRBV6-5 with TRBJ2-2; the D gene is possibly TRBD2 (6 bases). Germline assignment: CDR1 MNHEY and CDR2 SVGAGI. The CDR3 totals 14 residues. Trimming pared 7 bases from V and 6 bases from J, leaving 15 bases between. CDR3 nucleotides: TGTGCCAGCACCCCGGGACTTATGGCCGGGGAGCTGTTTTTT. Translation: CASTPGLMAGELFF.

The chain carries TRBV7-9 and TRBJ2-2, with D possibly TRBD2 on 5 matching bases. Trimming took 2 bases from V and 3 from J, leaving 10 bases between them. The CDR3 loop spans 15 amino acids. Germline CDR1 and CDR2: SEHNR and FQNEAQ (reference sequence). The CDR3 reads CASSLFDYHTGELFF. CDR3 DNA: TGTGCCAGCAGCTTATTTGACTACCACACCGGGGAGCTGTTTTTT.

CDR3 sequence: CGLGGQVSTEAFF. DNA of the CDR3: TGTGGACTTGGGGGACAGGTGAGCACTGAAGCTTTCTTT. This sequence joins TRBV30 and TRBJ1-1; 8 bases line up with TRBD1. The CDR3 has 13 amino acids. CDR1 is GTSNPN, CDR2 SVGIG, per germline (reference sequence).